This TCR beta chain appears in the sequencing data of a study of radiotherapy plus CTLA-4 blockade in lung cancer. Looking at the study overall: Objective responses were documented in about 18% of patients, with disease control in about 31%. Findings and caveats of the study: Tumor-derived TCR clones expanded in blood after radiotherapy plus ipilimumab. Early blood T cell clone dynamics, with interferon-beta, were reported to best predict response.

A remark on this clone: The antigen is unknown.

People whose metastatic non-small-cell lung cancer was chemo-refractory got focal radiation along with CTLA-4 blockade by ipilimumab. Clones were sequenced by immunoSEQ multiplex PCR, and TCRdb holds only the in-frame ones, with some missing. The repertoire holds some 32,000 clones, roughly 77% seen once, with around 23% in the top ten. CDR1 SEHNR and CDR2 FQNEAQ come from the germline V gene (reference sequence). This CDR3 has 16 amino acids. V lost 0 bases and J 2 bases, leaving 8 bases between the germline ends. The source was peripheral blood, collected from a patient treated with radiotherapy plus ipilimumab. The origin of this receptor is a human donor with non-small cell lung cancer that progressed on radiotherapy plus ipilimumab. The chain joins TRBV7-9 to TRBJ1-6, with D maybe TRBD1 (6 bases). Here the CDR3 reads CASSLATGAYNSPLHF. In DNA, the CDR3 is TGTGCCAGCAGCTTAGCGACAGGAGCCTATAATTCACCCCTCCACTTT.